The 24 T cell receptor beta chains below were found in one sample sequenced in a study of resident and recirculating memory T cells in vitiligo. The data were produced by immunoSEQ multiplex PCR, yet TCRdb's version contains in-frame clones alone and is incomplete. The sample carries 39,000 or so clones, around 90% recorded once. Material: blood. The receptors come from a male donor with vitiligo.

The chain links TRBV2 to TRBJ2-2; D unclear. The CDR3 has 11 residues. Germline-derived CDR1 and CDR2 are SNHLY and FYNNEI. The V end lost 4 bases, the J end lost 9 bases, and 6 bases lay between the germline ends. The CDR3 is CASSGGRELFF. Written as DNA, the CDR3 is TGTGCCAGCAGTGGTGGCCGGGAGCTGTTTTTT.

The chain joins TRBV19 to TRBJ1-5; weak D call: TRBD1 (6 bases). V lost 5 bases to trimming and J lost 6 bases, with 17 bases between them. CDR1 is LNHDA and CDR2 is SQIVND in the germline V gene (reference sequence). CDR3 length: 15 residues. CDR3 sequence reads: CASSVNRDVSQPQHF. CDR3 nucleotide sequence: TGTGCCAGTAGTGTCAACAGGGATGTAAGTCAGCCCCAGCATTTT.

The rearrangement uses TRBV5-1 and TRBJ1-1; a weak D match, TRBD1 (5 bases). This CDR3 has 14 residues. The V end lost 7 bases, the J end lost 1 base, and 14 bases lay between the germline ends. Looked up from germline, CDR1 is SGHRS and CDR2 is YFSETQ. CDR3 in DNA: TGCGCCAGCGAGGCGGGACCGGGGAACACTGAAGCTTTCTTT. This translates into CASEAGPGNTEAFF.

This clone was seen just once. This chain uses TRBV30 with TRBJ1-2; 12 bases fit TRBD1. The CDR3 length is 14 residues. In germline, CDR1 is GTSNPN, CDR2 SVGIG (reference sequence). V was pared by 4 bases and J by 7 bases, with 7 bases of the junction left unmatched. CDR3 region: CAWMRDRGLGGYTF. The CDR3 coding sequence is TGTGCCTGGATGCGGGACAGGGGGCTCGGTGGCTACACCTTC.

The table lists this clone with a count of one. This chain links TRBV4-3 with TRBJ2-3; 12 bases are a match to TRBD2. This CDR3 spans 18 amino acids. J lost 6 bases, V lost 0 bases, and 10 bases had no gene match. Germline V gene data show CDR1 as LGHNA and CDR2 as YSLEER. In DNA form, the CDR3 reads TGCGCCAGCAGCCAAGATGGTCTGGGACTAGCGGGCGGGGATACGCAGTATTTT. Its protein product is CASSQDGLGLAGGDTQYF.

The J gene is TRBJ1-4, the V gene TRBV15; TRBD1 matches at 7 bases. The CDR3 extends over 17 amino acids. V gave up 0 bases and J gave up 4 bases; unmatched junction bases: 8. The germline gives CDR1 LNHNV, CDR2 YYDKDF (reference sequence). The CDR3 nucleotides are TGTGCCACCAGCAGAGATCCGCCGGGACAGCGTAATGAAAAACTGTTTTTT. This sequence encodes CATSRDPPGQRNEKLFF.

The V gene is TRBV19, the J gene TRBJ1-5, with D possibly matching TRBD1 (5 bases). V lost 4 bases to trimming and J lost 6 bases, with 22 bases between them. Germline-derived CDR1 and CDR2 are LNHDA and SQIVND (reference sequence). This CDR3 comprises 17 residues. For the CDR3, the DNA is TGTGCCAGTAGTACCGGCGGGAACAGGTTAGATATTCAGCCCCAGCATTTT. This encodes CASSTGGNRLDIQPQHF.

The CDR3 spells CASSKYGTIRAGEQFF. The DNA for the CDR3 is TGTGCCAGCAGCAAGTACGGGACAATCAGGGCCGGTGAGCAGTTCTTC. The gene calls are TRBV2 and TRBJ2-1; D perhaps matches TRBD1 (6 bases). Trimming removed 6 bases from V and 9 bases from J, with 24 bases in between. The CDR3 is 16 residues long. Per the germline V gene, CDR1 is SNHLY and CDR2 is FYNNEI. Full variable domain (rest looked up from reference TRBV2 and TRBJ2-1): EPEVTQTPSHQVTQMGQEVILRCVPISNHLYFYWYRQILGQKVEFLVSFYNNEISEKSEIFDDQFSVERPDGSNFTLKIRSTKLEDSAMYFCASSKYGTIRAGEQFFGPGTRLTVL.

The chain combines TRBV15 with TRBJ2-3, with 9 bases fitting TRBD2. Trimming at V came to 1 base and at J to 4 bases, leaving 6 bases not matched to a gene. Germline CDR1 LNHNV, CDR2 YYDKDF (reference sequence). This CDR3 region has 16 residues. CDR3 sequence reads: CATSRASGEGSDTQYF. CDR3 coding DNA: TGTGCCACCAGCAGAGCTAGCGGGGAGGGATCAGATACGCAGTATTTT.

The gene calls are TRBV6-5 and TRBJ2-2; TRBD1 matches at 8 bases. Germline lookup yields CDR1 MNHEY and CDR2 SVGAGI. CDR3 length: 15 amino acids. With 5 bases clipped from V and 4 bases from J, the junction kept 6 bases outside the gene matches. The CDR3 DNA reads TGTGCCAGCAGTCCCCAGGGGGCGCGCACCGGGGAGCTGTTTTTT. Its translation: CASSPQGARTGELFF.

The chain employs TRBV7-9 and TRBJ2-2; D is perhaps TRBD2 (5 bases). V lost 5 bases to trimming and J lost 6 bases, with 10 bases between them. This CDR3 region has 13 residues. The germline CDR1 and CDR2 sequences are SEHNR and FQNEAQ (reference sequence). This CDR3 is CASSLWESGELFF. The CDR3 DNA reads TGTGCCAGCAGCCTGTGGGAGTCCGGGGAGCTGTTTTTT.

The chain couples TRBV9 to TRBJ1-2; 8 bases map to TRBD1. This CDR3 has 14 residues. J lost 8 bases, V lost 3 bases, and 9 bases had no gene match. Germline V CDR1 and CDR2: SGDLS, YYNGEE. CDR3 residues: CASSDPNRGEGYTF. In DNA, the CDR3 is TGTGCCAGCAGCGATCCCAACAGGGGGGAAGGCTACACCTTC.

The CDR3 sequence: CASSLVASQETQYF. CDR3 nucleotide sequence: TGTGCCAGCAGCTTGGTGGCTAGCCAAGAGACCCAGTACTTC. This sequence joins TRBV5-6 and TRBJ2-5; D is ambiguous. With 0 bases removed from V and 1 base from J, the gap between germline ends came to 7 bases. The germline gives CDR1 SGHDT, CDR2 YYEEEE. The CDR3 sequence is 14 residues long.

The chain employs TRBV2 and TRBJ2-3, with a weak D call TRBD2 (7 bases). This CDR3 contains 15 residues. Trimming took 5 bases from V and 5 from J, leaving 17 bases between them. The germline V gene encodes CDR1 SNHLY and CDR2 FYNNEI. The CDR3 coding sequence is TGTGCCAGCAGTCCGACGGGGGGCCGGGGAGATACGCAGTATTTT. Amino acid sequence: CASSPTGGRGDTQYF.

This clone was seen a few times. The chain joins TRBV5-1 to TRBJ2-5; 8 nucleotides match TRBD1. After removal of 3 bases from V and 3 bases from J, the junction contained 7 bases not matched to a gene. Germline V gives CDR1 SGHRS, CDR2 YFSETQ. CDR3 size: 15 residues. CDR3 in amino acids: CASSSAETGEETQYF. CDR3 sequence (DNA): TGCGCCAGCAGCTCCGCGGAGACAGGGGAAGAGACCCAGTACTTC.

The V and J genes are TRBV6-5 and TRBJ1-6, with 7 bases lining up with TRBD1. V trimming: 8 bases; J trimming: 7 bases; junction bases outside the gene matches: 8. From germline, CDR1 is MNHEY and CDR2 SVGAGI. The CDR3 contains 14 residues. The chain's CDR3 is CASGKGANNSPLHF. The CDR3, as DNA: TGTGCCAGCGGTAAGGGGGCCAACAATTCACCCCTCCACTTT.

Only a few counts were recorded for this clone. This chain uses TRBV4-3 with TRBJ1-2; D gene ambiguous. V was pared by 1 base and J by 0 bases, with 9 bases between. Looked up from germline, CDR1 is LGHNA and CDR2 is YSLEER. The CDR3 is made up of 15 amino acids. This chain's CDR3 is CASSQAQDSNYGYTF. CDR3 bases: TGCGCCAGCAGCCAAGCGCAGGATTCTAACTATGGCTACACCTTC.

This chain connects TRBV5-5 to TRBJ2-1; no clear D gene. The ends were cut back, 5 bases at V and 1 base at J, with 10 bases in the middle. Germline-derived CDR1 and CDR2 are SGHKS and YYEKEE (reference sequence). The CDR3 length is 14 residues. The CDR3 sequence is CASRSGRSYNEQFF. The CDR3 DNA reads TGTGCCAGCAGATCAGGAAGGTCCTACAATGAGCAGTTCTTC.

The chain uses TRBV27 and TRBJ1-5; 7 nucleotides line up with TRBD1. This CDR3 region has 17 residues. Trimming removed 5 bases from V and 2 bases from J; junction bases left unmatched: 12. CDR1 is MNHEY, CDR2 SMNVEV, per germline (reference sequence). This chain's CDR3 is CASSPQVGGGGNQPQHF. In DNA form, the CDR3 reads TGTGCCAGCAGTCCCCAGGTAGGAGGGGGCGGCAATCAGCCCCAGCATTTT.

The chain links TRBV18 to TRBJ1-3; 8 nucleotides match TRBD1. This CDR3 is 14 amino acids long. Germline assignment: CDR1 KGHSH and CDR2 LQKENI. With V trimmed by 5 bases and J by 4 bases, 4 bases remained unmatched. CDR3 DNA sequence: TGTGCCAGCTCATCCAGGGGGCGCGGAAACACCATATATTTT. Its translation: CASSSRGRGNTIYF.

The chain is built from TRBV7-2 and TRBJ1-1; maybe TRBD1 (6 bases). This CDR3 is 13 amino acids long. Per germline, CDR1 SGHTA and CDR2 FQGNSA. V lost 6 bases and J 4 bases, leaving 12 bases between the germline ends. The DNA for the CDR3 is TGTGCCAGCAGTATAAACAGGGTCACTGAAGCTTTCTTT. It translates to CASSINRVTEAFF.

The rearrangement uses TRBV30 and TRBJ2-2, with 7 nucleotides matching TRBD2. CDR3 size: 13 residues. With 3 bases clipped from V and 7 bases from J, the junction kept 5 bases outside the gene matches. Germline values: CDR1 GTSNPN, CDR2 SVGIG (reference sequence). The CDR3, as DNA: TGTGCCTGGAGGAGGGAGGGTAACGGGGAGCTGTTTTTT. Its translation is CAWRREGNGELFF.

The chain combines TRBV25-1 with TRBJ2-2, with a weak D call TRBD2 (5 bases). CDR3 size: 13 residues. The ends were cut back, 7 bases at V and 5 bases at J, with 11 bases in the middle. Germline V lookup: CDR1 MGHDK, CDR2 SYGVNS. The CDR3 reads CASTRSGTGELFF. For the CDR3, the DNA is TGTGCCAGCACCCGATCGGGGACCGGGGAGCTGTTTTTT. Combining the CDR3 with reference TRBV25-1 and TRBJ2-2 gives the whole variable domain EADIYQTPRYLVIGTGKKITLECSQTMGHDKMYWYQQDPGMELHLIHYSYGVNSTEKGDLSSESTVSRIRTEHFPLTLESARPSHTSQYLCASTRSGTGELFFGEGSRLTVL.

The V gene is TRBV7-6, the J gene TRBJ2-6; tentatively, D is TRBD1 (6 bases). The germline V and J ends were trimmed by 3 bases and 3 bases, with 18 bases remaining between them. The CDR3 is 18 amino acids. Germline values: CDR1 SGHVS, CDR2 FNYEAQ. The CDR3 loop reads CASSLTSGAPHGANVLTF. The DNA of the CDR3 is TGTGCCAGCAGCTTGACTTCAGGGGCGCCGCATGGGGCCAACGTCCTGACTTTC.